Only a few counts were recorded for the clone carrying this TCR beta chain. Expressed TCRB transcripts were sequenced after all isolated RNA was converted to cDNA. The table came from immunoSEQ multiplex PCR; TCRdb's copy has only in-frame clones and leaves some out. This table has about 360,000 clones, roughly an eighth appearing once. This specimen comes from a study of beta chain features in type 1 diabetes. The CDR3 extends over 15 amino acids. In germline, CDR1 is MDHEN, CDR2 SYDVKM. Trimming stripped 6 bases from V and 3 bases from J, with 18 bases between. The TCR was taken from a man between 18 and 35 years old in good health. J is TRBJ2-7 and V is TRBV28; possibly TRBD2 for D (6 bases). The sample consisted of naive CD4+ T cells from blood. The CDR3 nucleotides read TGTGCCAGCAGACCAGGCGGGATAAGTAGCTACGAGCAGTACTTC. This sequence encodes CASRPGGISSYEQYF.